This T cell receptor (beta chain) appears in the sequencing data of a study of control samples from healthy donors and cancer patients. The V gene end was trimmed by 6 bases and the J gene end by 5 bases; junction bases not matched to a gene: 9. The CDR3 has 14 amino acids. The V gene's germline CDR1 is MDHEN and CDR2 SYDVKM. Produced via immunoSEQ multiplex PCR; TCRdb's table is partial and in-frame only. In the table there are 150,000 to 200,000 clones, roughly 89% of which are singletons. Source material: blood. This sequence was found in a woman younger than 45 in good health. The chain uses TRBV28 and TRBJ1-2; 7 nucleotides align to TRBD1. CDR3 protein: CASRSTGAIYGYTF. The CDR3 DNA follows: TGTGCCAGCAGATCTACAGGGGCGATATATGGCTACACCTTC.